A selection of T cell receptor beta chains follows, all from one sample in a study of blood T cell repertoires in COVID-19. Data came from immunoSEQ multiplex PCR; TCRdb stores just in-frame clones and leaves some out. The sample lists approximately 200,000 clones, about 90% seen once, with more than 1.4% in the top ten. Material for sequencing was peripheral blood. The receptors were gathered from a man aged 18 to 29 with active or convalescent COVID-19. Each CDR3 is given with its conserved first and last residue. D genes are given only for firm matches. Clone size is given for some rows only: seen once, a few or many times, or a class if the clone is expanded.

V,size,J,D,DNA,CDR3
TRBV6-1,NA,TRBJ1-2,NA,TGTGCCAGCAGTGAAAGGGAGTATTCGGGCTACACCTTC,CASSEREYSGYTF
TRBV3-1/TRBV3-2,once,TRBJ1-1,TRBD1,TGTGCCAGCACGCAGACAGGGGATGAAGCTTTCTTT,CASTQTGDEAFF
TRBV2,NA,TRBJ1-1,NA,TGTGCCAGCACTGGGAGGGGTCCGTCGGTGAACACTGAAGCTTTCTTT,CASTGRGPSVNTEAFF
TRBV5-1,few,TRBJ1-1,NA,TGCGCCAGCAGCTATGGCGGGGGATCCGGGGCGGTAGTAGCTTTCTTT,CASSYGGGSGAVVAFF
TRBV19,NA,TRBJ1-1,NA,TGTGCCAGTAGTATTGGGGGGTGGGACACTGAAGCTTTCTTT,CASSIGGWDTEAFF
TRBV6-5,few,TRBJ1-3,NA,TGTGCCAGCAGCAACCGGGGGTTCTCTGGAAACACCATATATTTT,CASSNRGFSGNTIYF
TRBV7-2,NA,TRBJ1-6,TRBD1,TGTGCCAGCAGCTTAACAGGGGTGATCGTCGATAATTCACCCCTCCACTTT,CASSLTGVIVDNSPLHF
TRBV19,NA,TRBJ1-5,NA,TGTGCCAGTAGCCCGACACGTACTAATCAGCCCCAGCATTTT,CASSPTRTNQPQHF
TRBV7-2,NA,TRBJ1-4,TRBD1,TGTGCCAGCAGCCAAACCGGGACAGGGAATGAAAAACTGTTTTTT,CASSQTGTGNEKLFF
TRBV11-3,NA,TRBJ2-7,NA,TGTGCCAGCAGCCCCACCGGAGATCGGGGGCAGTACTTC,CASSPTGDRGQYF
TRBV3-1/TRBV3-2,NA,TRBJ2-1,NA,TGTGCCAGCAGCCAAGATCGTAGGGAAAGGGGGTACAATGAGCAGTTCTTC,CASSQDRRERGYNEQFF
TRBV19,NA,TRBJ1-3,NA,TGTGCCAGTACCATACAGCTTTCTGGAAACACCATATATTTT,CASTIQLSGNTIYF
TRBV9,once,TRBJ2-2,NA,TGTGCCAGCAGCGTAGGGGGAGTTGGAGCCGGGGAGCTGTTTTTT,CASSVGGVGAGELFF
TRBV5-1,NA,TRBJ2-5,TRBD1,TGCGCCAGCAGCCCCCAAACGACAGGGGGAGAGACCCAGTACTTC,CASSPQTTGGETQYF
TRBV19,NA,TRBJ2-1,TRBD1,TGTGCCAGTAGAAGGACAGGGGTAGGGGTGTTTGAGCAGTTCTTC,CASRRTGVGVFEQFF
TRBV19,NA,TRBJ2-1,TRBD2,TGTGCCAGTACCCTACTAGCGGGAGCTGAGCAGTTCTTC,CASTLLAGAEQFF
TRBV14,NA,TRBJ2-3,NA,TGTGCCAGCAGCCTCAATCTAGCGAGCACAGATACGCAGTATTTT,CASSLNLASTDTQYF
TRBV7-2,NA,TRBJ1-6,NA,TGTGCCAGCAGCTTTCGCCCGAGCTCCTATAATTCACCCCTCCACTTT,CASSFRPSSYNSPLHF
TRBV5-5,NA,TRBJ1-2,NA,TGTGCCAGCAGCTTGGATAGTTGGGCCATGACCTATGGCTACACCTTC,CASSLDSWAMTYGYTF
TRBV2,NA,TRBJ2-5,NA,TGTGCCAGCAGTGAGGACCTAGGGAGGGAGACCCAGTACTTC,CASSEDLGRETQYF
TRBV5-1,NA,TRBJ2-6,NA,TGCGCCAGCAGCAAAACCCCGGGGTCTCAATCTGGGGCCAACGTCCTGACTTTC,CASSKTPGSQSGANVLTF
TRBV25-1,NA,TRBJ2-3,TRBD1,TGTGCCAGCAGTCCCCGGACAGGGAGCGGGTCAGATACGCAGTATTTT,CASSPRTGSGSDTQYF
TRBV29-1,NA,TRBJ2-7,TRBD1,TGCAGCGCCTGGACAGGGTCGGTGGGCGAGCAGTACTTC,CSAWTGSVGEQYF